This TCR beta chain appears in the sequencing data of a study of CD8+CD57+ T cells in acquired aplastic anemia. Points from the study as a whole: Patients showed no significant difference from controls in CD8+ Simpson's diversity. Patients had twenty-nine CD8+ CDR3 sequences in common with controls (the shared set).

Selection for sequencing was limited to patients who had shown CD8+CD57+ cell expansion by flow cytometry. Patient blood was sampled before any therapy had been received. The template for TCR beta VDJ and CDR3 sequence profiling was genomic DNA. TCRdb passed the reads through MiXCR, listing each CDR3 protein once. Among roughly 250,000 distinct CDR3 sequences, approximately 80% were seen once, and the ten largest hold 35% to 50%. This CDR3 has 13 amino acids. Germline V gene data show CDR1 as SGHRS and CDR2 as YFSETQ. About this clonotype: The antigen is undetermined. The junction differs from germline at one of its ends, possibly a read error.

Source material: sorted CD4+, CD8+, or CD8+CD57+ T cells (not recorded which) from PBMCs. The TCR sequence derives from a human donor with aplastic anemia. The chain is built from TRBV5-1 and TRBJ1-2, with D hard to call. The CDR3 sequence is CASSQGGAGRYTF. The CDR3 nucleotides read TGTGCCAGCAGCCAAGGCGGCGCGGGTCGCTACACCTTC.